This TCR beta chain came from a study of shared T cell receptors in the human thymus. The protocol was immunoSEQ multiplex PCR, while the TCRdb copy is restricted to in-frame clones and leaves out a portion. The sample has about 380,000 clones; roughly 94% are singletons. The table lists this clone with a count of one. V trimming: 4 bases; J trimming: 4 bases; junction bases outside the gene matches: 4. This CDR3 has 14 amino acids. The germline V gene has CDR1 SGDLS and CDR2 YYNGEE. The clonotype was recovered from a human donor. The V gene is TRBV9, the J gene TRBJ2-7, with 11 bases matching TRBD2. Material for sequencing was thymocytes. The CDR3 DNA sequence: TGTGCCAGCAGCCTAGGACTAGCGGGTTACGAGCAGTACTTC. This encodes CASSLGLAGYEQYF.